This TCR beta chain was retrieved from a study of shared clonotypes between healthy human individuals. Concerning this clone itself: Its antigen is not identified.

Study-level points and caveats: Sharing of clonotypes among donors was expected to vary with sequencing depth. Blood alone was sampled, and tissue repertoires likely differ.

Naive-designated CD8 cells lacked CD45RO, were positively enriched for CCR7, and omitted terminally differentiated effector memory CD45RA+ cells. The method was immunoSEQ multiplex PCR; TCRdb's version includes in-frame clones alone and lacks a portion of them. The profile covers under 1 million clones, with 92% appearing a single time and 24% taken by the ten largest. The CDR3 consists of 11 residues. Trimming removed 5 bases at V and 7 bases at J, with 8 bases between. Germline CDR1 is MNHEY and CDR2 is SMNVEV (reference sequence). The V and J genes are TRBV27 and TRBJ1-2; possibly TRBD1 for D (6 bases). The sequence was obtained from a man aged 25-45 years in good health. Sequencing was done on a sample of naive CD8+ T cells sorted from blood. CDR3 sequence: CASSTGLGYTF. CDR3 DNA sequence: TGTGCCAGCAGTACAGGGCTTGGCTACACCTTC.